This TCR beta chain was obtained from a study of T cell responses to AZD1222 COVID-19 vaccine. The wider study: Pooled samples include second doses given at about 4 or 12 weeks.

Study-level points and caveats: White British people made up most donors, females outnumbered males, and clonal diversity was possibly underestimated. Increases in Spike-specific TCR breadth and depth were seen after two AZD1222 doses.

Method: immunoSEQ multiplex PCR; TCRdb's copy keeps in-frame clones and lacks some. This sample has about 140,000 clones, with about 87% found just once. The CDR3 extends over 15 amino acids. CDR1 and CDR2 (germline): SGHTA, FQGTGA. The germline V and J ends were trimmed by 1 base and 4 bases, with 10 bases remaining between them. To note about this clone: Its antigen remains unknown.

The origin of this receptor is an adult in good health. V usage is TRBV7-3 and J usage is TRBJ2-2, with D tentatively TRBD1 or TRBD2 (5 bases each). The sample in question was peripheral blood, obtained on day 0 of AZD1222 vaccination. The CDR3 reads CASSLMPGTTGELFF. The CDR3, as DNA: TGTGCCAGCAGCTTAATGCCAGGGACCACCGGGGAGCTGTTTTTT.